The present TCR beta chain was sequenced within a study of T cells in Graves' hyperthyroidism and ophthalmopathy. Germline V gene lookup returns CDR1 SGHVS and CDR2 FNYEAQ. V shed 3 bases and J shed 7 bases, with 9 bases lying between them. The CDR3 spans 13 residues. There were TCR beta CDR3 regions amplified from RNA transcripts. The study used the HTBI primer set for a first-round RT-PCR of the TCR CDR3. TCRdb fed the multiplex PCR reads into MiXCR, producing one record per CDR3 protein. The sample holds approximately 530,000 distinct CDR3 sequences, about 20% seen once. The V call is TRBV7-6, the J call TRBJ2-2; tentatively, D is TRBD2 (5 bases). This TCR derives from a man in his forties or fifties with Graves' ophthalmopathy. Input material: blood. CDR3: CASSFWGDGELFF. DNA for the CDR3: TGTGCCAGCAGCTTTTGGGGAGACGGGGAGCTGTTTTTT.